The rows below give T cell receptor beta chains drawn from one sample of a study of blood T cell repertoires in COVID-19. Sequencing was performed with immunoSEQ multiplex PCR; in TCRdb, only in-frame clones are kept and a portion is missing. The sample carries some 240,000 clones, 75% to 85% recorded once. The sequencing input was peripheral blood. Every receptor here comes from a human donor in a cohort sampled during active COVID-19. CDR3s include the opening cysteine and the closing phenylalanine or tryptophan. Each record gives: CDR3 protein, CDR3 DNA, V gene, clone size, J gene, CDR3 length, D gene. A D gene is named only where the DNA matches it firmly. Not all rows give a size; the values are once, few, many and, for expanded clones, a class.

CASSQDITGSGGSRYEQYF | TGTGCCAGCAGCCAAGACATCACGGGGAGCGGCGGGAGTAGGTACGAGCAGTACTTC | TRBV4-2 | NA | TRBJ2-7 | 19 | TRBD2
CASSRNRGGGTEAFF | TGTGCCAGCAGTAGAAACAGGGGCGGAGGAACTGAAGCTTTCTTT | TRBV6-5 | few | TRBJ1-1 | 15 | TRBD1
CASSKQPGGDTEAFF | TGTGCCAGTAGTAAACAGCCAGGAGGAGACACTGAAGCTTTCTTT | TRBV19 | NA | TRBJ1-1 | 15 | NA
CASSQVGQGVEQYF | TGCGCCAGCAGCCAAGTGGGGCAGGGTGTCGAGCAGTACTTC | TRBV4-1 | NA | TRBJ2-7 | 14 | NA
CASSYSAGNTGELFF | TGTGCCAGCAGTTACTCCGCAGGGAACACCGGGGAGCTGTTTTTT | TRBV6-5 | once | TRBJ2-2 | 15 | NA
CASSLSPGKTQYF | TGTGCCAGCAGCTTATCCCCGGGGAAGACCCAGTACTTC | TRBV7-6 | NA | TRBJ2-5 | 13 | NA
CASRTGGRTDTQYF | TGTGCCAGCAGAACAGGGGGCCGTACAGATACGCAGTATTTT | TRBV6-5 | NA | TRBJ2-3 | 14 | TRBD1
CASSKRRDISYEQYF | TGTGCCAGCAGCAAGCGACGGGACATCTCCTACGAGCAGTACTTC | TRBV13 | NA | TRBJ2-7 | 15 | NA
CASRSGETYNSPLHF | TGTGCCAGCAGGTCCGGGGAGACCTATAATTCACCCCTCCACTTT | TRBV9 | NA | TRBJ1-6 | 15 | NA
CASSRAGTRSETQYF | TGTGCCAGCAGCCGAGCCGGGACTCGAAGTGAGACCCAGTACTTC | TRBV14 | NA | TRBJ2-5 | 15 | NA
CASSLYFGQANTEAFF | TGTGCCAGCAGTCTGTACTTCGGACAGGCAAACACTGAAGCTTTCTTT | TRBV27 | few | TRBJ1-1 | 16 | TRBD1
CASSLERSGRARETQYF | TGTGCCAGCAGCTTAGAGAGGAGCGGGAGGGCGCGAGAGACCCAGTACTTC | TRBV7-9 | NA | TRBJ2-5 | 17 | TRBD2
CASSLATQGASGELFF | TGTGCCAGCAGCTTAGCGACACAGGGGGCCTCCGGGGAGCTGTTTTTT | TRBV7-2 | NA | TRBJ2-2 | 16 | TRBD1
CASGYFLGSSSYEQYF | TGCGCCAGCGGCTACTTTTTGGGCAGTAGCTCCTACGAGCAGTACTTC | TRBV23-1 | NA | TRBJ2-7 | 16 | NA
CASSPHWASSYEQYF | TGTGCCAGCAGCCCCCACTGGGCGAGCTCCTACGAGCAGTACTTC | TRBV7-9 | NA | TRBJ2-7 | 15 | NA
CAWSGRYEGPQHF | TGTGCCTGGAGTGGACGATATGAGGGGCCCCAGCATTTT | TRBV30 | NA | TRBJ1-5 | 13 | NA
CASSLELYNEQFF | TGTGCCAGCAGCTTGGAACTCTACAATGAGCAGTTCTTC | TRBV5-6 | NA | TRBJ2-1 | 13 | NA
CASSFSGVGGIQYF | TGTGCCAGCAGCTTTTCAGGGGTTGGGGGCATTCAGTACTTC | TRBV11-3 | NA | TRBJ2-4 | 14 | NA
CASGTSGGAAQYF | TGTGCCAGCGGGACTAGCGGCGGCGCGGCTCAGTACTTC | TRBV19 | NA | TRBJ2-4 | 13 | TRBD2
CASSSSSGRTSLYTF | TGCGCCAGCAGTTCGTCCAGCGGCCGGACGTCTCTCTACACCTTC | TRBV5-1 | NA | TRBJ1-2 | 15 | NA
CASSVGDTPYYTF | TGTGCCAGCAGTGTAGGGGACACCCCTTACTACACCTTC | TRBV2 | once | TRBJ1-2 | 13 | NA
CASSTIGRGNEKLFF | TGTGCCAGCAGCACCATAGGAAGAGGGAATGAAAAACTGTTTTTT | TRBV28 | NA | TRBJ1-4 | 15 | NA
CASSSRDSYNEQFF | TGTGCCAGCAGCTCCCGGGACTCTTACAATGAGCAGTTCTTC | TRBV11-3 | NA | TRBJ2-1 | 14 | NA
CASSLSGSGYEQYF | TGCGCCAGCAGCTTGAGTGGGAGCGGCTACGAGCAGTACTTC | TRBV5-1 | NA | TRBJ2-7 | 14 | NA
CASRPSPDSDIANTGELFF | TGTGCCAGCAGACCATCCCCGGACAGCGACATTGCGAACACCGGGGAGCTGTTTTTT | TRBV28 | NA | TRBJ2-2 | 19 | NA
CASSLRTGWYTEAFF | TGTGCCAGCAGCTTGAGGACAGGGTGGTACACTGAAGCTTTCTTT | TRBV5-8 | few | TRBJ1-1 | 15 | TRBD1
CASSQDTRDNQPQHF | TGTGCCAGCAGCCAAGATACCAGGGACAATCAGCCCCAGCATTTT | TRBV14 | NA | TRBJ1-5 | 15 | NA
CASSPGAGDYGYTF | TGTGCCAGCAGCCCAGGGGCTGGGGACTATGGCTACACCTTC | TRBV11-2 | NA | TRBJ1-2 | 14 | NA
CASSFGQGTEAFF | TGTGCCAGCAGCTTCGGACAGGGGACTGAAGCTTTCTTT | TRBV5-4 | NA | TRBJ1-1 | 13 | TRBD1
CASSLSSSPEQYF | TGTGCCAGCAGTCTCTCTAGCTCTCCCGAGCAGTACTTC | TRBV6-5 | few | TRBJ2-7 | 13 | NA
CASKGSLSYNSPLHF | TGTGCCAGCAAAGGGAGCCTAAGCTATAATTCACCCCTCCACTTT | TRBV2 | NA | TRBJ1-6 | 15 | NA